This T cell receptor (beta chain) comes out of a study of neurological immune-mediated disorders. This clonotype was observed at least ten times. The CDR3 runs 15 residues. Trimming took off 0 bases at V and 0 bases at J, with 7 bases between the two ends. CDR1 and CDR2 (germline): SGHRS, YFSETQ. One entry per CDR3 protein, called by TCRdb with MiXCR from the 5' RACE reads. This sample carries 80,000 to 100,000 distinct CDR3 sequences, under 4.5% of them seen once, and the ten largest clones take about 3%. The sample taken for sequencing was PBMCs. The chain links TRBV5-1 to TRBJ2-1; either TRBD1 or TRBD2 may supply D (5 bases each). This TCR was sampled from a woman aged 45-59 years with multiple sclerosis. The CDR3 coding sequence is TGCGCCAGCAGCTTGGAGGGGACCTCCTACAATGAGCAGTTCTTC. Translation: CASSLEGTSYNEQFF.